This TCR beta chain was identified during a study of Graves' ophthalmopathy and Graves' hyperthyroidism. This clonotype has at least ten counts. What it recognizes is unknown. Study-wide findings and caveats: Blood repertoires reportedly contained most expanded thyroid clonotypes above 0.001 frequency.

Clinical symptoms, serum thyroxine, TRAb, thyroid ultrasound and orbital computed tomography formed the basis of diagnosis. PBMCs were obtained from about 10 ml of fresh peripheral blood. Amplification targeted the TCR beta CDR3 regions, with RNA transcripts as the source material. The first-round RT-PCR employed HTBI primers together with the Qiagen OneStep RT-PCR kit. A multiplex PCR was then performed as the second round. Each CDR3 protein gets one entry after TCRdb re-called the multiplex PCR reads with MiXCR. This repertoire shows 300,000 to 400,000 distinct CDR3 sequences, about a sixth found once; its top ten account for 9% to 15%. The clonotype comes from an adult man with Graves' ophthalmopathy. The sequencing input was peripheral blood.

This CDR3 reads CASSTRQGSGTQYF. The CDR3 DNA is TGTGCCAGCAGCACACGGCAGGGGTCAGGGACCCAGTACTTC. V gene TRBV14 combines with J gene TRBJ2-5, with D maybe TRBD1 (6 bases). The V end lost 5 bases, the J end lost 7 bases, and 17 bases lay between the germline ends. Germline V gene data show CDR1 as SGHDN and CDR2 as FVKESK. The CDR3 is 14 residues long.